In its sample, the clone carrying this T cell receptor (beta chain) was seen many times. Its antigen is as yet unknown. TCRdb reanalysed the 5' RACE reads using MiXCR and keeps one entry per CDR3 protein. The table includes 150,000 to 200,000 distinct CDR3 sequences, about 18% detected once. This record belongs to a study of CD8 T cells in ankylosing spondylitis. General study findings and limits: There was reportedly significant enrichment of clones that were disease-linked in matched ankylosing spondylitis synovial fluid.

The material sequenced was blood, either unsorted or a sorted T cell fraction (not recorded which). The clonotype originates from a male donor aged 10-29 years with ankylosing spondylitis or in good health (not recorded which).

The CDR3 nucleotides read TGTGCCACCAAAGGGACAGGAGAAAAACTGTTTTTT. This codes for CATKGTGEKLFF. The chain joins TRBV10-3 to TRBJ1-4, with 8 bases matching TRBD1. Losses at the gene ends were 10 bases for V and 8 bases for J; bases not matched to a gene: 6. Germline V CDR1 and CDR2: ENHRY, SYGVKD. The CDR3 totals 12 residues.